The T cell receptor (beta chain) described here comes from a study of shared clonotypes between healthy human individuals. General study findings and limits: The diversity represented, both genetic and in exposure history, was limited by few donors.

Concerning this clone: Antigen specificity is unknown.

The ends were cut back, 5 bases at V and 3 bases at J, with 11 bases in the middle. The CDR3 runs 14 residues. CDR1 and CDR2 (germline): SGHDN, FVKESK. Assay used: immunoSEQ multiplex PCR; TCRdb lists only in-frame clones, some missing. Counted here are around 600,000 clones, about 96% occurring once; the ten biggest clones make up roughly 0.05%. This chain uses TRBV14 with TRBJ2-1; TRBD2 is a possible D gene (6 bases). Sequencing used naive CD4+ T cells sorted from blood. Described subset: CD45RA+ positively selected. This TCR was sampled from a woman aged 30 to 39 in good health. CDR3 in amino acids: CASSSWRDYNEQFF. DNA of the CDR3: TGTGCCAGCAGCAGTTGGCGGGACTACAATGAGCAGTTCTTC. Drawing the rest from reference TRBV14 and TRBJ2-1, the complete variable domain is EAGVTQFPSHSVIEKGQTVTLRCDPISGHDNLYWYRRVMGKEIKFLLHFVKESKQDESGMPNNRFLAERTGGTYSTLKVQPAELEDSGVYFCASSSWRDYNEQFFGPGTRLTVL.